The following is a T cell receptor (beta chain) sequence with its context. Antigen unknown. Although they were nominally healthy when sampled, donors likely had unrecorded immune exposures. This PCR relied on a set of 60 Vbeta primers and 13 Jbeta primers. Clones were read by immunoSEQ multiplex PCR, and TCRdb kept only the in-frame ones, dropping some. The sample has under 140,000 clones, 65% to 80% seen once. The data stem from a study of cytomegalovirus exposure and HLA in healthy donors. Broader study findings: The authors listed 164 TCR beta chains as cytomegalovirus-associated. Presence/absence analyses assumed roughly uniform sequencing depth across donors. Productive status was seen about 90% or about 30% of the time for most TCR beta V segments in an earlier analysis.

Sequencing used PBMCs. This receptor was identified in a man aged 25 to 40 in good health and CMV-seropositive.

CDR3 region: CASSDGAGAFCEQYF. Written as DNA, the CDR3 is TGTGCCAGCAGTGACGGAGCGGGGGCTTTCTGCGAGCAGTACTTC. The chain uses TRBV6-4 and TRBJ2-7, with 8 positions matching TRBD2. Germline lookup yields CDR1 MRHNA and CDR2 SNTAGT. V shed 2 bases and J 6 bases; nucleotides not matched to a gene: 9. CDR3 length equals 15 residues.